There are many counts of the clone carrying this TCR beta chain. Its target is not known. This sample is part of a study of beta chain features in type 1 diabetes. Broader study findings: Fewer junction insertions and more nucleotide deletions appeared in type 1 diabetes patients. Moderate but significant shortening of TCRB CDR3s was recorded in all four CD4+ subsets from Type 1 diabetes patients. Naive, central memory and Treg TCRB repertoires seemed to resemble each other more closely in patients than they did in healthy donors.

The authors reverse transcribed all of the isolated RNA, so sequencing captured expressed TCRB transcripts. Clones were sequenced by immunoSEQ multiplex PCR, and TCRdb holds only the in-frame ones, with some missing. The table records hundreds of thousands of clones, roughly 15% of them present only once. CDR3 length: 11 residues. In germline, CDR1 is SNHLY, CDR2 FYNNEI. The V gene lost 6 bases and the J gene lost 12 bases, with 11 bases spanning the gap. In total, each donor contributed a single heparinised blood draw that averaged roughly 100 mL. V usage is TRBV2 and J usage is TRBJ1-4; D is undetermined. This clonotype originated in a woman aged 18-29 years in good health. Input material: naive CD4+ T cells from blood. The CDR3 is CASRNPGELFF. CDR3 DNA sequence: TGTGCCAGCAGGAACCCCGGGGAACTGTTTTTT.